The next 14 T cell receptor beta chains were all read from a single sample in a study of beta chain features in type 1 diabetes. Notes on the study in general: Type 1 diabetes patients had moderately but significantly shorter TCRB CDR3s in all four CD4+ subsets.

Their antigen targets remain unknown. Isolated RNA was reverse transcribed in full, so expressed TCRB transcripts were sequenced. Sequencing was performed with immunoSEQ multiplex PCR; in TCRdb, only in-frame clones are kept and a portion is missing. This repertoire shows around 240,000 clones, 16% found once; its top ten account for about 0.078%. Sequences were obtained from naive CD4+ T cells from blood. The receptors come from a young man with type 1 diabetes.

This clone was seen more than once but under ten times. V usage is TRBV29-1 and J usage is TRBJ1-1, with TRBD1 as a possible D gene (6 bases). The V gene lost 1 base and the J gene lost 2 bases, with 8 bases spanning the gap. CDR1 and CDR2 from the germline V gene are SQVTM and ANQGSEA. The CDR3 spans 13 residues. The chain's CDR3 is CSVEGQVNTEAFF. In DNA form, the CDR3 reads TGCAGCGTTGAAGGACAGGTAAACACTGAAGCTTTCTTT.

This chain uses TRBV29-1 with TRBJ2-2, with D perhaps assigned TRBD1 or TRBD2 (6 bases each). Germline lookup yields CDR1 SQVTM and CDR2 ANQGSEA. The CDR3 covers 14 residues. Trimming removed 7 bases from V and 4 bases from J, with 16 bases in between. This CDR3 reads CSAVGGPATGELFF. The CDR3 region has the DNA TGCAGCGCCGTGGGGGGCCCGGCCACCGGGGAGCTGTTTTTT.

This clone was counted a few times. This rearrangement joins TRBV5-1 to TRBJ2-5, with D uncertain. CDR1 is SGHRS, CDR2 YFSETQ, per germline. The CDR3 contains 14 residues. Between the trimmed V and J ends, which lost 0 bases and 0 bases, there was a span of 6 bases. DNA for the CDR3: TGCGCCAGCAGCTTGGTGCCGGACCAAGAGACCCAGTACTTC. Amino acid sequence: CASSLVPDQETQYF.

The rearrangement links TRBV27 to TRBJ2-7; 8 bases match TRBD2. This CDR3 contains 12 residues. Germline V gene lookup returns CDR1 MNHEY and CDR2 SMNVEV (reference sequence). Trimming at V came to 7 bases and at J to 9 bases, leaving 8 bases not matched to a gene. CDR3 sequence: CASTSGSFSQYF. The CDR3 coding sequence is TGTGCCAGCACGAGCGGGAGCTTTTCGCAGTACTTC.

V is TRBV5-1 and J is TRBJ2-3; 12 bases are shared with TRBD2. V was clipped by 4 bases and J by 2 bases; unmatched bases: 5. The CDR3 totals 16 residues. CDR1 SGHRS and CDR2 YFSETQ come from the germline V gene. Here the CDR3 reads CASSDGTSGYTDTQYF. The CDR3 bases are TGCGCCAGCAGCGACGGGACTAGCGGGTACACAGATACGCAGTATTTT. Full variable domain (rest looked up from reference TRBV5-1 and TRBJ2-3): KAGVTQTPRYLIKTRGQQVTLSCSPISGHRSVSWYQQTPGQGLQFLFEYFSETQRNKGNFPGRFSGRQFSNSRSEMNVSTLELGDSALYLCASSDGTSGYTDTQYFGPGTRLTVL.

This clone was seen a handful of times. This chain's CDR3 is CASSSGQGGYGYTF. CDR3 bases: TGTGCCAGCAGCTCCGGACAGGGCGGCTATGGCTACACCTTC. The J gene is TRBJ1-2, the V gene TRBV7-2, with 8 bases identical to TRBD1. The CDR3 totals 14 residues. The junction had 5 bases not matched to a gene; V was cut back by 4 bases and J by 4 bases. Germline assignment: CDR1 SGHTA and CDR2 FQGNSA.

This chain joins TRBV7-9 and TRBJ1-1; no clear D gene. V was clipped by 1 base and J by 1 base, with 13 bases between them. The CDR3 consists of 16 residues. Germline CDR1 reads SEHNR; CDR2 reads FQNEAQ (reference sequence). The CDR3 DNA reads as TGTGCCAGCAGCTTAGTCAAAGGACCCCAGAACACTGAAGCTTTCTTT. Translated: CASSLVKGPQNTEAFF.

This chain uses TRBV14 with TRBJ2-1; D not resolved. Per the germline V gene, CDR1 is SGHDN and CDR2 is FVKESK. CDR3 length equals 13 residues. The V gene lost 1 base and the J gene lost 6 bases, with 7 bases spanning the gap. The CDR3 here is CASSQVVGNEQFF. CDR3 in DNA: TGTGCCAGCAGCCAAGTAGTTGGCAATGAGCAGTTCTTC.

V usage is TRBV27 and J usage is TRBJ2-6, with D unclear. Trimming shortened V by 5 bases and J by 2 bases, and 4 bases separated the two germline ends. The CDR3 is 13 residues long. Germline CDR1 reads MNHEY; CDR2 reads SMNVEV (reference sequence). CDR3 sequence reads: CASSITGANVLTF. The CDR3 coding sequence is TGTGCCAGCAGTATTACTGGGGCCAACGTCCTGACTTTC.

This clone was counted between two and nine times. The V call is TRBV29-1, the J call TRBJ1-1; D unclear. Germline loops: CDR1 SQVTM, CDR2 ANQGSEA. The CDR3 consists of 14 residues. V was cut by 3 bases and J by 0 bases, with 11 bases left in between. The CDR3 protein is CSVDVGWVNTEAFF. The CDR3, as DNA: TGCAGCGTTGACGTTGGGTGGGTGAACACTGAAGCTTTCTTT.

This clone was seen a handful of times. The chain has TRBV4-3 and TRBJ2-7; 7 nucleotides align to TRBD1. V was pared by 2 bases and J by 2 bases, with 9 bases of the junction left unmatched. Germline lookup yields CDR1 LGHNA and CDR2 YSLEER. This CDR3 contains 16 residues. The CDR3, as DNA: TGCGCCAGCAGCCAATCATGGACAGGCGAGACCTACGAGCAGTACTTC. Translation gives CASSQSWTGETYEQYF.

This chain links TRBV27 with TRBJ2-1; tentative D call: TRBD2 (7 bases). With 5 bases removed from V and 6 bases from J, the gap between germline ends came to 23 bases. Per germline, CDR1 MNHEY and CDR2 SMNVEV (reference sequence). This CDR3 is 17 amino acids long. The DNA of the CDR3 is TGTGCCAGCAGTCCCTTGTACGGGACACGGGGGGCCAATGAGCAGTTCTTC. It encodes CASSPLYGTRGANEQFF.

J is TRBJ1-2 and V is TRBV7-9; 7 bases fit TRBD1. Germline CDR1 SEHNR, CDR2 FQNEAQ (reference sequence). V trimming: 5 bases; J trimming: 5 bases; junction bases outside the gene matches: 8. CDR3 size: 14 residues. CDR3 region: CASSKPGQIYGYTF. The CDR3 coding sequence is TGTGCCAGCAGCAAACCGGGACAGATATATGGCTACACCTTC.

J is TRBJ2-4 and V is TRBV7-9; perhaps TRBD2 as D (5 bases). Germline V gives CDR1 SEHNR, CDR2 FQNEAQ (reference sequence). Deletions cut 0 bases from V and 0 bases from J, with 15 bases between. This CDR3 contains 18 residues. The CDR3 nucleotides are TGTGCCAGCAGCTTAGCGTCGGTGCAGCGGCTAGCCAAAAACATTCAGTACTTC. As protein: CASSLASVQRLAKNIQYF.